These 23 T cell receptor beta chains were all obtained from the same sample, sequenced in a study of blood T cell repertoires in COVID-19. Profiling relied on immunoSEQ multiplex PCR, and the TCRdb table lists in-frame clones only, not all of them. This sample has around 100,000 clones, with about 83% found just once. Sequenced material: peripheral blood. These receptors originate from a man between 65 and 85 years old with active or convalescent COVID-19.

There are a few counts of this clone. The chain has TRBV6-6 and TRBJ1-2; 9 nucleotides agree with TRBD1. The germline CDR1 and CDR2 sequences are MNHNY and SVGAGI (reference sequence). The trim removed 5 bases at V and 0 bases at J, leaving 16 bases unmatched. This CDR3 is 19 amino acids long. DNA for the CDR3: TGTGCCAGCAGTCGCGATCTCGGGACAGGGAGTGCTGCTAACTATGGCTACACCTTC. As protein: CASSRDLGTGSAANYGYTF.

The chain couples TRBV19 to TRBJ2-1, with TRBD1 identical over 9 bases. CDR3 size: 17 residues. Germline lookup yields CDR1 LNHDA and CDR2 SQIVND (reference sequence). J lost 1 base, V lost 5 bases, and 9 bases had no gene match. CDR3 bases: TGTGCCAGTAGTGAACTCTGGGACAGGGCATCCTACAATGAGCAGTTCTTC. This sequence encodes CASSELWDRASYNEQFF.

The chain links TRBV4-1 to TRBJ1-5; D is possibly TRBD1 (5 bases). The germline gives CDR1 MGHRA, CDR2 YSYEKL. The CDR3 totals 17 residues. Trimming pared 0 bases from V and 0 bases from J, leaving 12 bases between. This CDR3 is CASSQDNQGYSNQPQHF. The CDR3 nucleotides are TGCGCCAGCAGCCAAGACAATCAGGGATATAGCAATCAGCCCCAGCATTTT.

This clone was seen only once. CDR3 DNA sequence: TGTGCCAGCAGCGTCCGTACCCTAAACGCAACTAATGAAAAACTGTTTTTT. Encoded protein: CASSVRTLNATNEKLFF. The V gene is TRBV9, the J gene TRBJ1-4; no firm D call. Trimming removed 2 bases from V and 0 bases from J, with 14 bases in between. Germline CDR1 SGDLS, CDR2 YYNGEE. The CDR3 is 17 amino acids. Full variable domain (remainder filled in from reference TRBV9 and TRBJ1-4): DSGVTQTPKHLITATGQRVTLRCSPRSGDLSVYWYQQSLDQGLQFLIQYYNGEERAKGNILERFSAQQFPDLHSELNLSSLELGDSALYFCASSVRTLNATNEKLFFGSGTQLSVL.

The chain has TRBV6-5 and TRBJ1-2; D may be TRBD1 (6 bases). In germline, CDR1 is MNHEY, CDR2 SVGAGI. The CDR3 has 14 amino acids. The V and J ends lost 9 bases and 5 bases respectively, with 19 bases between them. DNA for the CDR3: TGTGCCAGTTCCCCAGGGGAGGGAAGGTATGGCTACACCTTC. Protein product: CASSPGEGRYGYTF.

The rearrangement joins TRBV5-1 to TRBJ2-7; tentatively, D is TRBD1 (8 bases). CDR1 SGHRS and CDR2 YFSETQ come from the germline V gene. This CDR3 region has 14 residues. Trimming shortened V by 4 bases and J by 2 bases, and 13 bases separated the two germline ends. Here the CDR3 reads CASSVTGGAYEQYF. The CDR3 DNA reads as TGCGCCAGCAGCGTAACAGGGGGGGCCTACGAGCAGTACTTC.

DNA of the CDR3: TGTGCCAGCAGTTCACAACAGGGGAATCAGCCCCAGCATTTT. Protein product: CASSSQQGNQPQHF. This chain links TRBV28 with TRBJ1-5; TRBD1 agrees at 7 bases. There are 14 residues in the CDR3. Unmatched junction bases numbered 4, after V lost 4 bases and J lost 4 bases. CDR1 and CDR2 from the germline V gene are MDHEN and SYDVKM.

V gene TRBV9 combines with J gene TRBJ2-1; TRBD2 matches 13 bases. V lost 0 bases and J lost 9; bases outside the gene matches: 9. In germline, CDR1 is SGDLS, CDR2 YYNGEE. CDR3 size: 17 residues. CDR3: CASSVGSGTSGAGEQFF. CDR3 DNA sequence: TGTGCCAGCAGCGTAGGATCAGGGACTAGCGGGGCAGGTGAGCAGTTCTTC.

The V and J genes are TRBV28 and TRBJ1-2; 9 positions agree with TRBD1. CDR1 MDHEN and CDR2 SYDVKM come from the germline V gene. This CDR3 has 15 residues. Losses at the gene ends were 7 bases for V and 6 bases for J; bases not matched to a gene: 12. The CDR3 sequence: CASIVGGQGFHGYTF. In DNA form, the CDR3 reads TGTGCCAGCATCGTCGGAGGACAGGGGTTCCATGGCTACACCTTC.

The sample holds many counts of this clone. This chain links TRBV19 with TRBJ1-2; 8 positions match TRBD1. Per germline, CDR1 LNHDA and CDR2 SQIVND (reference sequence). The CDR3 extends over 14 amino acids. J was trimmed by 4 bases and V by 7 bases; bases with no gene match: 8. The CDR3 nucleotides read TGTGCCAGTAAGACAGGGGCGAATGTCTATGGCTACACCTTC. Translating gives CASKTGANVYGYTF.

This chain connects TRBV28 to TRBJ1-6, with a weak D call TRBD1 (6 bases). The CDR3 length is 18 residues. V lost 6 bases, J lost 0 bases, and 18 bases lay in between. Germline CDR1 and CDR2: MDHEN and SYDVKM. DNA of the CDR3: TGTGCCAGCAGGGATAGGACAGCTATAAGCTCCTATAATTCACCCCTCCACTTT. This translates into CASRDRTAISSYNSPLHF.

CDR3: CASSKLGQEYNEQFF. CDR3 in DNA: TGTGCCAGCAGTAAATTGGGACAGGAGTACAATGAGCAGTTCTTC. V is TRBV28 and J is TRBJ2-1, with TRBD1 identical over 8 bases. The CDR3 totals 15 residues. V dropped 5 bases and J dropped 4; count of bases not matched to a gene: 7. CDR1 is MDHEN and CDR2 is SYDVKM in the germline V gene. The full variable domain, in which reference TRBV28 and TRBJ2-1 provide the parts outside the CDR3, is DVKVTQSSRYLVKRTGEKVFLECVQDMDHENMFWYRQDPGLGLRLIYFSYDVKMKEKGDIPEGYSVSREKKERFSLILESASTNQTSMYLCASSKLGQEYNEQFFGPGTRLTVL.

The CDR3 here is CASSFTGGRTEAFF. In DNA, the CDR3 is TGTGCCAGCAGCTTTACGGGAGGGCGCACTGAAGCTTTCTTT. The gene calls are TRBV7-8 and TRBJ1-1; D remains ambiguous. The CDR3 totals 14 residues. CDR1 is SGHVS, CDR2 FQNEAQ, per germline. V lost 3 bases to trimming and J lost 4 bases, with 12 bases between them.

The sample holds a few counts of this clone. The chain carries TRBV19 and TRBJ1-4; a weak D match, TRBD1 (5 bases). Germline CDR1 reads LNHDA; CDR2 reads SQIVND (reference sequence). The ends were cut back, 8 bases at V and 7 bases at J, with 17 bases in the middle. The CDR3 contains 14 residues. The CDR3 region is CASRQLRTPEKLFF. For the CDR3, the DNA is TGTGCCAGTCGACAACTCCGGACACCTGAAAAACTGTTTTTT.

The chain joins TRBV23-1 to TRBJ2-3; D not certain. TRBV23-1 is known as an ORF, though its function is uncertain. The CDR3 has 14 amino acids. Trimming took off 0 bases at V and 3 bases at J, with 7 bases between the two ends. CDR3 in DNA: TGCGCCAGCAGTCAATCTCCCCCGACAGATACGCAGTATTTT. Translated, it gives CASSQSPPTDTQYF.

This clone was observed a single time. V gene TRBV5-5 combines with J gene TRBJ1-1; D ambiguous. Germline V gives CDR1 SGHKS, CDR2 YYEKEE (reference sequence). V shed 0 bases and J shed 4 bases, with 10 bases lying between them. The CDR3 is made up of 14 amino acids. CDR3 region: CASSLEQEGTEAFF. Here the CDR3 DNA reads TGTGCCAGCAGCTTGGAGCAGGAGGGCACTGAAGCTTTCTTT.

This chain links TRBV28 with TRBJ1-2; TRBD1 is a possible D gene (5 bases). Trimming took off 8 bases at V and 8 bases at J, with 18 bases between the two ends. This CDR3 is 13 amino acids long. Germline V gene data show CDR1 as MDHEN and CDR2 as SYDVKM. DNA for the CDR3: TGTGCCAGCGACCTGTCCACTGGGGGGGGCTACACCTTC. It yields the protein CASDLSTGGGYTF.

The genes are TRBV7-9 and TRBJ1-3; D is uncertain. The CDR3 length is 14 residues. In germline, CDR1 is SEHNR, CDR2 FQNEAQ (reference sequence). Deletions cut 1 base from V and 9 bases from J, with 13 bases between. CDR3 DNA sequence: TGTGCCAGCAGCTTAGAACCAGGCAAGAGCACCATATATTTT. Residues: CASSLEPGKSTIYF.

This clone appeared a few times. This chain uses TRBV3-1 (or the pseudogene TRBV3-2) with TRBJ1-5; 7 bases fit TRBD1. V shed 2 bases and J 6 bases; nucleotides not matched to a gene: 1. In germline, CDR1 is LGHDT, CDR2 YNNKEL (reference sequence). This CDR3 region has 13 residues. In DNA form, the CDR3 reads TGTGCCAGCAGCCAAAACAGGGGTCAGCCCCAGCATTTT. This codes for CASSQNRGQPQHF.

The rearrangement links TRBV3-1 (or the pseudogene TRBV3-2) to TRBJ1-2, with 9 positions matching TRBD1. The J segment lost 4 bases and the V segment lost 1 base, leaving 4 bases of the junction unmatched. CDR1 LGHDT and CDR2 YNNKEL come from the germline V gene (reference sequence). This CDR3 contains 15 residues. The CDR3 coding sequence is TGTGCCAGCAGCCAAGTTGACAGGGGGGGCTATGGCTACACCTTC. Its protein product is CASSQVDRGGYGYTF.

CDR3 region: CASSLSGDTYNEQFF. The DNA for the CDR3 is TGCGCCAGCAGCTTGTCCGGGGACACCTACAATGAGCAGTTCTTC. The gene calls are TRBV5-1 and TRBJ2-1; D might be TRBD1 (6 bases). The CDR3 is 15 residues long. V was pared by 1 base and J by 2 bases, with 10 bases between. CDR1 and CDR2 (germline): SGHRS, YFSETQ.

The CDR3: CASSARGGAYNEQFF. The CDR3 DNA reads as TGTGCCAGCAGTGCCCGCGGGGGCGCCTACAATGAGCAGTTCTTC. The rearrangement links TRBV25-1 to TRBJ2-1; D might be TRBD2 (7 bases). Trimming pared 4 bases from V and 2 bases from J, leaving 12 bases between. Per germline, CDR1 MGHDK and CDR2 SYGVNS. This CDR3 contains 15 residues.

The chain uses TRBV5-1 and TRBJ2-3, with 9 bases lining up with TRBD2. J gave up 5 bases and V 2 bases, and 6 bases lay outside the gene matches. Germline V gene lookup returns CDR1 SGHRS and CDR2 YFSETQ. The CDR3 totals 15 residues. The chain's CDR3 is CASSFRGGAGDTQYF. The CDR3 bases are TGCGCCAGCAGCTTCCGCGGGGGGGCCGGAGATACGCAGTATTTT.